This entry is about one T cell receptor (beta chain). Antigen: not known. The data were obtained in a study of cytomegalovirus exposure and HLA in healthy donors. Broader study findings: TCR sequences were mostly rare, though some public TCRs occurred in many donors. Most of the CMV-associated TCR beta chains (in a later analysis) appeared to be HLA-restricted.

The CDR3 is 19 amino acids. Germline CDR1 and CDR2: SNHLY and FYNNEI. V was pared by 3 bases and J by 1 base, with 8 bases of the junction left unmatched. The PCR used 60 Vbeta and 13 Jbeta primers. Method: immunoSEQ multiplex PCR; TCRdb's copy keeps in-frame clones and lacks some. The repertoire holds about 130,000 clones, with around 67% as singletons. The clonotype was recovered from a woman aged 40 to 55 in good health and CMV-seropositive. The V and J genes are TRBV2 and TRBJ2-2, with 13 nucleotides matching TRBD2. The sequenced sample consisted of PBMCs. CDR3 DNA: TGTGCCAGCAGTGATTGGGAATGGACTAGCGGGGGGAACACCGGGGAGCTGTTTTTT. Translation gives CASSDWEWTSGGNTGELFF.